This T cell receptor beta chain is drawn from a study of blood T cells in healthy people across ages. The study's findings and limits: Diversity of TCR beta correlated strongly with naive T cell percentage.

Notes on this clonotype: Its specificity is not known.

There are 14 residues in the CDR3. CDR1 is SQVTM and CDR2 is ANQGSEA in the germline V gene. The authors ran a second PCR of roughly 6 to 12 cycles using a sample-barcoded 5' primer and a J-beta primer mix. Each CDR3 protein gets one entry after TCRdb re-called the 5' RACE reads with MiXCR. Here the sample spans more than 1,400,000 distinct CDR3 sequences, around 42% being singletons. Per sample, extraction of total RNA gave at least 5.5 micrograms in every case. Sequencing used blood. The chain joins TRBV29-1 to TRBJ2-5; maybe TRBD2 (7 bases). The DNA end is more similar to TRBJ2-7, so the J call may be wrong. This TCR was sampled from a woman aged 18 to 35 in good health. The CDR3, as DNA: TGCAGCGTTGATGGGGAGGGGGAAACCTACGAGCAGTACTTC. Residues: CSVDGEGETYEQYF.